These 26 T cell receptor beta chains were all obtained from the same sample, sequenced in a study of blood T cells in healthy people across ages. The use of a sample-barcoded 5' primer and a J-beta primer mix characterized a second PCR of about 7 to 12 cycles. MiXCR was run by TCRdb on the 5' RACE reads, yielding one entry per CDR3 protein. This table holds 1.5 million to 2 million distinct CDR3 sequences, around 36% found once. Input material: blood. Receptors originate from a woman in her twenties or thirties in good health.

The chain couples TRBV12-3 or TRBV12-4 to TRBJ2-1, with D possibly matching TRBD1 (5 bases). The length of the CDR3 is 16 residues. V was pared by 1 base and J by 1 base, with 11 bases between. The CDR3 protein is CASSLGQSRSYNEQFF. CDR3 bases: TGTGCCAGCAGTTTAGGACAGTCCCGTTCCTACAATGAGCAGTTCTTC.

This clonotype was recorded a few times. CDR3 loop: CAIRDSGDTQYF. The CDR3 coding sequence is TGTGCCATCAGGGATAGCGGGGATACGCAGTATTTT. This chain joins TRBV10-3 and TRBJ2-3; 7 bases are shared with TRBD2. CDR1 is ENHRY and CDR2 is SYGVKD in the germline V gene. Trimming took 6 bases from V and 6 from J; bases not matched to a gene: 3. There are 12 residues in the CDR3.

The chain has TRBV20-1 and TRBJ2-5, with 8 bases matching TRBD1. CDR1 is DFQATT and CDR2 is SNEGSKA in the germline V gene (reference sequence). The CDR3 covers 16 residues. The ends lost 6 bases at V and 5 bases at J; junction bases unmatched: 17. CDR3 in DNA: TGCAGTGCGGGTCAACCGGACAGGGCGACGGGGGAGACCCAGTACTTC. Translation: CSAGQPDRATGETQYF.

This clonotype was counted ten times or more. V is TRBV29-1 and J is TRBJ2-7; 10 nucleotides line up with TRBD1. CDR1 and CDR2 (germline): SQVTM, ANQGSEA. Germline trimming cut 2 bases from V and 7 bases from J; bases unmatched to any gene: 14. The CDR3 totals 16 residues. CDR3 sequence reads: CSVERTMGTGAGEQYF. CDR3 nucleotide sequence: TGCAGCGTTGAACGCACCATGGGGACAGGGGCGGGGGAGCAGTACTTC.

There are a few counts of this clonotype. V usage is TRBV7-9 and J usage is TRBJ2-3, with 13 bases matching TRBD2. The trim removed 4 bases at V and 4 bases at J, leaving 8 bases unmatched. This CDR3 region has 17 residues. Germline-derived CDR1 and CDR2 are SEHNR and FQNEAQ (reference sequence). As DNA, the CDR3 is TGTGCCAGCAGCTGGACTAGCGGGGGCTCATCCGCAGATACGCAGTATTTT. Its translation: CASSWTSGGSSADTQYF. The whole variable domain, remainder taken from reference TRBV7-9 and TRBJ2-3, is DTGVSQNPRHKITKRGQNVTFRCDPISEHNRLYWYRQTLGQGPEFLTYFQNEAQLEKSRLLSDRFSAERPKGSFSTLEIQRTEQGDSAMYLCASSWTSGGSSADTQYFGPGTRLTVL.

Of note for this clonotype: At one end, the junction sequence differs from germline, possibly due to a read error. The chain has TRBV2 and TRBJ2-3; tentative D call: TRBD2 (7 bases). This CDR3 comprises 15 residues. From germline, CDR1 is SNHLY and CDR2 FYNNEI. CDR3 DNA sequence: TGTGTCAGCAGTGAGGGGGGGATCAGCACAGATACGCAGTATTTT. It specifies CVSSEGGISTDTQYF. Full variable domain (outside the CDR3, taken from reference TRBV2 and TRBJ2-3): EPEVTQTPSHQVTQMGQEVILRCVPISNHLYFYWYRQILGQKVEFLVSFYNNEISEKSEIFDDQFSVERPDGSNFTLKIRSTKLEDSAMYFCVSSEGGISTDTQYFGPGTRLTVL.

This clonotype has a handful of counts. V and J are TRBV5-1 and TRBJ2-5; 9 bases fit TRBD2. The germline V gene encodes CDR1 SGHRS and CDR2 YFSETQ. This CDR3 spans 17 amino acids. The V gene end was trimmed by 2 bases and the J gene end by 4 bases; junction bases not matched to a gene: 12. This CDR3 reads CASSFGREGRVSETQYF. In nucleotides, the CDR3 is TGCGCCAGCAGCTTCGGGCGGGAGGGCCGAGTGTCAGAGACCCAGTACTTC.

The V and J genes are TRBV4-1 and TRBJ2-7; no reliable D call. Germline V lookup: CDR1 MGHRA, CDR2 YSYEKL. V was shortened by 0 bases and J by 2 bases, with 20 bases between the two germline ends. This CDR3 is 18 amino acids long. As DNA, the CDR3 is TGCGCCAGCAGCCAAGATTATTTAGACTTCCGAAACACCTACGAGCAGTACTTC. Protein product: CASSQDYLDFRNTYEQYF.

The V and J genes are TRBV12-3 or TRBV12-4 and TRBJ2-3, with D perhaps matching TRBD2 (5 bases). V shed 10 bases and J shed 2 bases, with 25 bases lying between them. CDR3 length: 17 amino acids. CDR3 amino acids: CATRHLALEPPTDTQYF. The CDR3 DNA sequence: TGTGCCACCAGACACCTCGCACTAGAGCCCCCCACAGATACGCAGTATTTT.

There are a few counts of this clonotype. V usage is TRBV21-1 and J usage is TRBJ2-1; the D call of TRBD1 is as the table states it, not checked on the DNA. TRBV21-1 is a known pseudogene. CDR3 length: 15 residues. The CDR3 sequence is CATSIVDQGVDEQFF. DNA for the CDR3: TGTGCCACCTCAATCGTAGACCAAGGGGTAGATGAGCAGTTCTTC.

V usage is TRBV6-1 and J usage is TRBJ2-7; D may be TRBD2 (6 bases). The CDR3 contains 13 residues. V was trimmed by 6 bases and J by 2 bases, leaving 11 bases between them. Germline lookup yields CDR1 MNHNS and CDR2 SASEGT. CDR3 sequence reads: CASRAGLTYEQYF. The CDR3 DNA reads TGTGCCAGCAGGGCGGGATTGACCTACGAGCAGTACTTC.

CDR3 loop: CASLAASRGYEQYF. The CDR3 DNA reads as TGTGCCAGCTTAGCTGCTAGCAGGGGCTACGAGCAGTACTTC. The J gene is TRBJ2-7, the V gene TRBV2, with a possible D match to TRBD1 (6 bases). Germline V gene data show CDR1 as SNHLY and CDR2 as FYNNEI. The V and J ends lost 8 bases and 3 bases respectively, with 17 bases between them. The CDR3 is 14 amino acids.

The rearrangement links TRBV3-1 to TRBJ1-2, with 7 bases that match TRBD1. J lost 8 bases, V lost 6 bases, and 9 bases had no gene match. The length of the CDR3 is 13 residues. The germline V gene encodes CDR1 LGHDT and CDR2 YNNKEL (reference sequence). CDR3 in amino acids: CASRAPTGDGYTF. The CDR3 bases are TGTGCCAGCAGGGCCCCCACAGGGGACGGCTACACCTTC.

The chain combines TRBV20-1 with TRBJ1-2; 7 bases agree with TRBD1. The J segment lost 0 bases and the V segment lost 3 bases, leaving 4 bases of the junction unmatched. Germline V gene lookup returns CDR1 DFQATT and CDR2 SNEGSKA (reference sequence). The CDR3 loop spans 14 amino acids. The CDR3 loop reads CSASGGQTNYGYTF. The CDR3 nucleotides are TGCAGTGCTAGTGGGGGACAGACTAACTATGGCTACACCTTC.

V usage is TRBV10-3 and J usage is TRBJ2-7; D remains unclear. Looked up from germline, CDR1 is ENHRY and CDR2 is SYGVKD. V lost 6 bases and J 0 bases, leaving 9 bases between the germline ends. The CDR3 runs to 13 residues. The CDR3 nucleotides read TGTGCCATCAGCACACCAACCTCCTACGAGCAGTACTTC. Translated, it gives CAISTPTSYEQYF.

This clonotype has more than one count but fewer than ten. The chain couples TRBV6-5 to TRBJ2-7, with D unresolved. Germline assignment: CDR1 MNHEY and CDR2 SVGAGI. V lost 6 bases, J lost 6 bases, and 9 bases lay in between. The CDR3 consists of 11 residues. In nucleotides, the CDR3 is TGTGCCAGCAGATCAGCCGCCGAGCAGTACTTC. Residues: CASRSAAEQYF.

The chain recombines TRBV29-1 with TRBJ2-7; TRBD1 or TRBD2 may be the D gene (6 bases each). The V gene lost 4 bases and the J gene lost 4 bases, with 29 bases spanning the gap. The CDR3 is 18 amino acids. CDR1 and CDR2 from the germline V gene are SQVTM and ANQGSEA. CDR3: CSVADTPLSRRGPYEQYF. The CDR3 DNA reads as TGCAGCGTTGCGGATACCCCTCTAAGCCGTCGGGGGCCTTACGAGCAGTACTTC.

The genes are TRBV12-3 or TRBV12-4 and TRBJ2-4; weak D call: TRBD2 (6 bases). The J call is doubtful: the DNA matches TRBJ2-5 better. This CDR3 contains 14 residues. Here the CDR3 reads CASSGGLGMKTQYF. DNA for the CDR3: TGTGCCAGCAGTGGGGGGTTAGGGATGAAGACCCAGTACTTC.

The chain employs TRBV4-1 and TRBJ2-3, with 7 bases fitting TRBD1. From germline, CDR1 is MGHRA and CDR2 YSYEKL. There are 16 residues in the CDR3. V trimming: 0 bases; J trimming: 4 bases; junction bases outside the gene matches: 7. The CDR3 sequence: CASSQEAQGRADTQYF. CDR3 in DNA: TGCGCCAGCAGCCAAGAAGCACAGGGGCGCGCAGATACGCAGTATTTT.

This clonotype was detected only a few times. The chain employs TRBV7-3 and TRBJ1-1, with TRBD1 matching over 9 bases. The CDR3 contains 14 residues. Germline loops: CDR1 SGHTA, CDR2 FQGTGA. Germline trimming cut 5 bases from V and 1 base from J; bases unmatched to any gene: 2. The CDR3 DNA reads as TGTGCCAGCAGCCAACAGGGGGCGAACACTGAAGCTTTCTTT. Its protein is CASSQQGANTEAFF.

This clonotype has a handful of counts. V and J are TRBV29-1 and TRBJ1-2; D remains unclear. The CDR3 totals 15 residues. Germline V CDR1 and CDR2: SQVTM, ANQGSEA. V lost 6 bases to trimming and J lost 8 bases, with 25 bases between them. The CDR3, as DNA: TGCAGCGTCTCTGAACACAGAGATCCATTGTGGGGCTACACCTTC. Translating gives CSVSEHRDPLWGYTF. Full variable domain (remainder filled in from reference TRBV29-1 and TRBJ1-2): SAVISQKPSRDICQRGTSLTIQCQVDSQVTMMFWYRQQPGQSLTLIATANQGSEATYESGFVIDKFPISRPNLTFSTLTVSNMSPEDSSIYLCSVSEHRDPLWGYTFGSGTRLTVV.

This clonotype was counted once. V is TRBV20-1 and J is TRBJ1-1; D may be TRBD1 (5 bases). The germline gives CDR1 DFQATT, CDR2 SNEGSKA (reference sequence). V shed 0 bases and J shed 8 bases, with 10 bases lying between them. The CDR3 has 12 amino acids. CDR3 nucleotides: TGCAGTGCTAGAGATGACCAGGGCGAAGCTTTCTTT. Its translation: CSARDDQGEAFF.

The V and J genes are TRBV5-1 and TRBJ2-2, with D possibly being TRBD2 (6 bases). The CDR3 has 15 amino acids. Per the germline V gene, CDR1 is SGHRS and CDR2 is YFSETQ. V dropped 6 bases and J dropped 6 bases, with 18 bases sitting between them. In nucleotides, the CDR3 is TGCGCCAGCACCAACCTGACTAGTAGCCCCGGGGAGCTGTTTTTT. The encoded protein is CASTNLTSSPGELFF. The full variable domain, with the rest looked up from reference TRBV5-1 and TRBJ2-2, is KAGVTQTPRYLIKTRGQQVTLSCSPISGHRSVSWYQQTPGQGLQFLFEYFSETQRNKGNFPGRFSGRQFSNSRSEMNVSTLELGDSALYLCASTNLTSSPGELFFGEGSRLTVL.

The chain joins TRBV18 to TRBJ1-1; D uncertain. V lost 8 bases and J lost 4, with 14 bases in between. This CDR3 is 13 amino acids long. Germline V gives CDR1 KGHSH, CDR2 LQKENI. CDR3 coding DNA: TGTGCCAGCCGGGTGGCGGCTGCCACTGAAGCTTTCTTT. Residues: CASRVAAATEAFF. Together with reference TRBV18 and TRBJ1-1, the CDR3 gives the full variable domain: NAGVMQNPRHLVRRRGQEARLRCSPMKGHSHVYWYRQLPEEGLKFMVYLQKENIIDESGMPKERFSAEFPKEGPSILRIQQVVRGDSAAYFCASRVAAATEAFFGQGTRLTVV.

This clonotype turned up a few times. The chain uses TRBV2 and TRBJ1-2; D unclear. The CDR3 runs 13 residues. Germline CDR1 SNHLY, CDR2 FYNNEI. Trimming left V 3 bases short and J 5 bases short, with 10 bases between. DNA of the CDR3: TGTGCCAGCAGTGAGAGAAGGGCATATGGCTACACCTTC. Encoded protein: CASSERRAYGYTF.

The V call is TRBV7-9, the J call TRBJ1-1, with D hard to call. CDR1 and CDR2 (germline): SEHNR, FQNEAQ (reference sequence). CDR3 length: 16 amino acids. Trimming pared 1 base from V and 0 bases from J, leaving 12 bases between. The CDR3 region has the DNA TGTGCCAGCAGCTTAGGTTTCGGGCAGATGAACACTGAAGCTTTCTTT. This translates into CASSLGFGQMNTEAFF.